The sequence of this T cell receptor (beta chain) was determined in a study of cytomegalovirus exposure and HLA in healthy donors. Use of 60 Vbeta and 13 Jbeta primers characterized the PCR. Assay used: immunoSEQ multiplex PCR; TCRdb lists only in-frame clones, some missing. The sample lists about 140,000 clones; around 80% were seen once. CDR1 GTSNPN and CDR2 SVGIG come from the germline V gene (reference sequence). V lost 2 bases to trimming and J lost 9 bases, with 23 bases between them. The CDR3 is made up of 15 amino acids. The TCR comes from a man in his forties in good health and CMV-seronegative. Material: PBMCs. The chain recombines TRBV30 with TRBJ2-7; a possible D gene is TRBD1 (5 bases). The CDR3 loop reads CAWSPEQAAIQGQYF. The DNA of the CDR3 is TGTGCCTGGAGTCCCGAACAGGCGGCAATCCAAGGGCAGTACTTC.